This T cell receptor (beta chain) was sequenced during a study of blood T cell repertoires in COVID-19. TCRdb's table, derived via immunoSEQ multiplex PCR, lists solely in-frame clones and lacks some. The table includes fewer than 350,000 clones, roughly 90% detected once. After removal of 7 bases from V and 4 bases from J, the junction contained 7 bases not matched to a gene. The CDR3 is 14 amino acids. Per germline, CDR1 MNHEY and CDR2 SVGAGI. The sequenced sample was peripheral blood. This chain uses TRBV6-5 with TRBJ2-3; 8 bases are shared with TRBD1. This TCR was sampled from a woman aged 25 to 39 with COVID-19, enrolled during active disease. The CDR3 region is CASTLRTGPDTQYF. The CDR3 DNA reads as TGTGCCAGCACCCTGCGGACAGGGCCAGATACGCAGTATTTT.